This T cell receptor (beta chain) stems from a study of blood T cell repertoires in COVID-19. Study-wide context: The origin of the acute and convalescent COVID-19 samples was the United States, Italy and Spain.

The cohort comprised adults aged about 18 to 100 years residing in about two dozen US areas. The CDR3 has 15 amino acids. V was clipped by 1 base and J by 3 bases, with 10 bases between them. Germline CDR1 reads SEHNR; CDR2 reads FQNEAQ (reference sequence). The protocol was immunoSEQ multiplex PCR, while the TCRdb copy is restricted to in-frame clones and leaves out a portion. The table shows more than 400,000 clones, with about 85% occurring only once. The chain carries TRBV7-9 and TRBJ1-5, with a possible D match to TRBD1 (6 bases). The sample comprised PBMCs or T cells enriched from blood (not recorded which). The TCR comes from a woman between 18 and 30 years old who had recovered from COVID-19. CDR3 region: CASSLGRGANQPQHF. DNA of the CDR3: TGTGCCAGCAGCTTAGGCAGGGGCGCCAATCAGCCCCAGCATTTT.